This record covers a single T cell receptor beta chain. The data originate from a study of cytomegalovirus exposure and HLA in healthy donors. V lost 6 bases to trimming and J lost 1 base, with 10 bases between them. CDR3 length equals 13 residues. The germline V gene encodes CDR1 MGHDK and CDR2 SYGVNS. 60 Vbeta and 13 Jbeta primers were used in PCR. Data came from immunoSEQ multiplex PCR; TCRdb stores just in-frame clones and leaves some out. Among roughly 160,000 clones listed, roughly 80% were seen once. Sample: PBMCs. This clonotype was obtained from a boy between 2 and 10 years old in good health and CMV-seronegative. The chain combines TRBV25-1 with TRBJ2-7; D call uncertain. The CDR3, as DNA: TGTGCCAGCAGCCCCCCCACTTCCTACGAGCAGTACTTC. Protein: CASSPPTSYEQYF.